These T cell receptor beta chains were read from a single sample in a study of T cell responses to AZD1222 COVID-19 vaccine. Data came from immunoSEQ multiplex PCR; TCRdb stores just in-frame clones and leaves some out. Here the sample spans 110,000 to 150,000 clones, over 90% being singletons. Sample: peripheral blood, taken on day 0 of AZD1222 vaccination. The receptors originated from an adult in good health. CDR3s include the opening cysteine and the closing phenylalanine or tryptophan. D genes are given only for firm matches. A row's size may be missing; if present it is once, few, many or a size class.

V gene	D gene	clone size	CDR3 length	J gene	CDR3 protein	CDR3 DNA
TRBV6-1	NA	NA	14	TRBJ1-2	CASSDTRGSYGYTF	TGTGCCAGCAGTGATACGAGGGGATCCTATGGCTACACCTTC
TRBV20-1	NA	NA	13	TRBJ2-1	CSASVSAHNEQFF	TGCAGTGCTAGTGTCTCAGCGCACAATGAGCAGTTCTTC
TRBV5-1	NA	NA	13	TRBJ1-1	CASSTTGNTEAFF	TGCGCCAGCAGCACGACGGGGAACACTGAAGCTTTCTTT
TRBV2	TRBD1	NA	13	TRBJ1-1	CASSADRGTEAFF	TGTGCCAGCAGTGCAGACAGGGGCACTGAAGCTTTCTTT
TRBV7-9	NA	NA	14	TRBJ2-7	CASSSKFTDYEQYF	TGTGCCAGCAGCTCAAAATTTACAGACTACGAGCAGTACTTC
TRBV19	TRBD2	NA	15	TRBJ2-1	CASKTGTSGSYEQFF	TGTGCCAGTAAAACCGGGACTAGCGGGAGTTATGAGCAGTTCTTC
TRBV18	NA	NA	15	TRBJ2-3	CASSPLQGYTDTQYF	TGTGCCAGCTCACCCCTCCAGGGGTACACAGATACGCAGTATTTT
TRBV4-2	NA	NA	18	TRBJ2-2	CASSQGGYWEEGTGELFF	TGTGCCAGCAGCCAAGGAGGGTATTGGGAGGAGGGCACCGGGGAGCTGTTTTTT
TRBV12-3/TRBV12-4	NA	NA	13	TRBJ2-3	CASTHQGRYTQYF	TGTGCCAGCACCCATCAGGGGCGGTATACGCAGTATTTT
TRBV19	TRBD1	once	14	TRBJ2-3	CASSIVRDRDTQYF	TGTGCCAGTAGTATAGTTCGGGACAGAGATACGCAGTATTTT
TRBV15	TRBD1	NA	15	TRBJ1-5	CATSTRTGGPQPQHF	TGTGCCACCAGCACCCGGACAGGGGGCCCTCAGCCCCAGCATTTT
TRBV5-1	NA	once	12	TRBJ1-2	CASSSTGYGYTF	TGCGCCAGCAGCTCCACAGGGTATGGCTACACCTTC
TRBV10-2	NA	NA	13	TRBJ1-1	CASTVGENTEAFF	TGCGCCAGCACCGTGGGGGAGAACACTGAAGCTTTCTTT
TRBV10-2	NA	once	13	TRBJ1-2	CASSVGNNYGYTF	TGCGCCAGCAGTGTGGGGAATAACTATGGCTACACCTTC
TRBV9	NA	NA	14	TRBJ2-3	CASAGAFSTDTQYF	TGTGCCAGCGCGGGGGCATTTAGCACAGATACGCAGTATTTT
TRBV5-5	TRBD1	once	14	TRBJ1-2	CASRFTGGRHGYTF	TGTGCCAGCAGGTTTACAGGGGGCCGGCATGGCTACACCTTC
TRBV5-1	NA	NA	15	TRBJ1-4	CASSLAGVRQEKLFF	TGCGCCAGCAGCTTGGCGGGGGTTCGTCAGGAAAAACTGTTTTTT
TRBV4-1	NA	NA	15	TRBJ1-5	CASSQELSGNQPQHF	TGCGCCAGCAGCCAAGAGCTAAGTGGAAATCAGCCCCAGCATTTT
TRBV30	TRBD1	NA	15	TRBJ1-5	CAWSIPGQIYQPQHF	TGTGCCTGGAGTATACCGGGACAGATATATCAGCCCCAGCATTTT
TRBV28	TRBD2	NA	14	TRBJ2-2	CASSLSGRSGELFF	TGTGCCAGCAGTTTGAGCGGGAGGTCCGGGGAGCTGTTTTTT
TRBV28	NA	NA	15	TRBJ1-2	CASSPHRFGDYGYTF	TGTGCCAGCAGTCCCCACCGGTTCGGAGACTATGGCTACACCTTC
TRBV6-5	NA	NA	15	TRBJ1-2	CASSYSRGIYYGYTF	TGTGCCAGCAGTTACTCCAGGGGTATATACTATGGCTACACCTTC
TRBV24-1	NA	NA	11	TRBJ2-1	CATGVRDEQFF	TGTGCCACCGGGGTTCGGGATGAGCAGTTCTTC
TRBV10-3	TRBD2	NA	14	TRBJ2-3	CAIRSAGETDTQYF	TGTGCCATCAGGTCAGCGGGAGAAACAGATACGCAGTATTTT
TRBV4-1	NA	NA	16	TRBJ1-3	CASSQGQAYSGNTIYF	TGCGCCAGCAGCCAAGGACAGGCCTACTCTGGAAACACCATATATTTT
TRBV6-4	NA	NA	12	TRBJ2-7	CASKTVFRVEYF	TGTGCCAGCAAGACAGTGTTTAGGGTGGAGTACTTC
TRBV7-2	NA	NA	14	TRBJ1-5	CASSLSVDDQPQHF	TGTGCCAGCAGCTTGTCCGTAGACGATCAGCCCCAGCATTTT
TRBV6-5	NA	NA	13	TRBJ1-5	CASRRYSNQPQHF	TGTGCCAGCCGACGATATAGCAATCAGCCCCAGCATTTT
TRBV4-2	NA	NA	12	TRBJ2-7	CASSQDPLEQYF	TGTGCCAGCAGCCAAGATCCCCTCGAGCAGTACTTC
TRBV4-1	TRBD2	NA	16	TRBJ2-7	CASSQGFSGRTHEQYF	TGCGCCAGCAGCCAAGGTTTCAGCGGGAGAACCCACGAGCAGTACTTC
TRBV19	TRBD1	once	13	TRBJ1-5	CASGTGGAQPQHF	TGTGCCAGCGGGACAGGGGGGGCTCAGCCCCAGCATTTT
TRBV6-6	TRBD1	NA	16	TRBJ1-1	CASSPSRGQGNTEAFF	TGTGCCAGCAGCCCCTCGCGTGGACAGGGGAACACTGAAGCTTTCTTT
TRBV5-6	TRBD1	NA	13	TRBJ2-5	CASSLDRGETQYF	TGTGCCAGCAGCTTGGACAGGGGGGAGACCCAGTACTTC
TRBV9	NA	NA	13	TRBJ2-6	CASSPPGANVLTF	TGTGCCAGCAGCCCCCCGGGGGCCAACGTCCTGACTTTC
TRBV24-1	NA	NA	19	TRBJ2-3	CATSDVKRTGKSRPDTQYF	TGTGCCACCAGTGATGTGAAACGGACGGGAAAAAGCAGGCCAGATACGCAGTATTTT
TRBV9	TRBD2	few	18	TRBJ2-1	CASSVALRTSGSGNEQFF	TGTGCCAGCAGCGTAGCCCTACGGACTAGCGGGAGTGGTAATGAGCAGTTCTTC
TRBV6-5	TRBD1	NA	15	TRBJ1-2	CASSPNHGQGSGYTF	TGTGCCAGCAGCCCGAACCACGGACAGGGGAGTGGCTACACCTTC
TRBV25-1	NA	once	15	TRBJ2-2	CASSGRLTGTGELFF	TGTGCCAGCAGTGGACGACTCACAGGGACCGGGGAGCTGTTTTTT
TRBV7-9	NA	NA	13	TRBJ2-7	CASSSDSIHEQYF	TGTGCCAGCAGCTCCGACAGTATCCACGAGCAGTACTTC
TRBV12-2	NA	NA	15	TRBJ1-5	CASRLADGNNQPQHF	TGTGCAAGTCGCTTAGCCGACGGTAACAATCAGCCCCAGCATTTT
TRBV6-1	NA	NA	15	TRBJ1-6	CASSEFRDNGSPLHF	TGTGCCAGCAGTGAATTTAGGGACAACGGCTCACCCCTCCACTTT
TRBV27	NA	NA	13	TRBJ1-1	CASSLQPGTEAFF	TGTGCCAGCAGTTTACAGCCGGGCACTGAAGCTTTCTTT
TRBV30	NA	NA	13	TRBJ1-2	CAWSFNKGDGYTF	TGTGCCTGGAGTTTTAATAAGGGGGATGGCTACACCTTC
TRBV27	NA	NA	12	TRBJ2-1	CASSSEYNEQFF	TGTGCCAGCAGTTCAGAGTACAATGAGCAGTTCTTC
TRBV19	NA	NA	13	TRBJ1-1	CASSLTENTEAFF	TGTGCCAGTAGCCTGACAGAAAACACTGAAGCTTTCTTT
TRBV15	NA	once	13	TRBJ1-1	CATSRTGNTEAFF	TGTGCCACCAGCAGGACAGGGAACACTGAAGCTTTCTTT
TRBV2	TRBD2	once	13	TRBJ2-3	CASSFTGGDTQYF	TGTGCCAGCAGCTTTACGGGAGGGGATACGCAGTATTTT
TRBV30	NA	NA	14	TRBJ1-1	CAWSQGPLNTEAFF	TGTGCCTGGAGTCAGGGTCCCTTGAACACTGAAGCTTTCTTT
TRBV7-9	TRBD1	NA	15	TRBJ1-3	CASRSQGAIGNTIYF	TGTGCCAGCCGCTCACAGGGGGCGATTGGAAACACCATATATTTT
TRBV27	TRBD2	NA	17	TRBJ2-1	CASSFPFSGRDHNEQFF	TGTGCCAGCAGTTTCCCCTTTAGCGGGAGGGACCACAATGAGCAGTTCTTC
TRBV5-4	TRBD2	NA	15	TRBJ2-1	CASSLDLAGSGEQFF	TGTGCCAGCAGCTTGGATCTAGCGGGCTCGGGTGAGCAGTTCTTC
TRBV6-2/TRBV6-3	TRBD2	NA	15	TRBJ2-7	CASSYGLGGSYEQYF	TGTGCCAGCAGTTACGGACTAGGAGGGTCCTACGAGCAGTACTTC
TRBV2	TRBD1	NA	15	TRBJ2-5	CASSEEGTGWETQYF	TGTGCCAGCAGTGAAGAGGGGACAGGGTGGGAGACCCAGTACTTC
TRBV3-1/TRBV3-2	NA	NA	14	TRBJ2-2	CASSQDSGTGELFF	TGTGCCAGCAGCCAAGATTCCGGCACCGGGGAGCTGTTTTTT
TRBV7-8	NA	once	17	TRBJ2-1	CASRDSEGGSSYNEQFF	TGTGCCAGCAGGGACTCAGAGGGTGGAAGCTCCTACAATGAGCAGTTCTTC
TRBV10-3	TRBD2	NA	19	TRBJ2-3	CAIQTSTSAIHSSTDTQYF	TGTGCCATACAGACCTCGACTAGCGCGATACACTCTAGCACAGATACGCAGTATTTT
TRBV19	NA	NA	12	TRBJ1-3	CASNEGGHTIYF	TGTGCCAGTAACGAGGGGGGACACACCATATATTTT
TRBV20-1	NA	NA	12	TRBJ2-5	CSASQEGETQYF	TGCAGTGCTAGTCAGGAGGGTGAGACCCAGTACTTC
TRBV29-1	NA	NA	10	TRBJ1-1	CSVPGAEAFF	TGCAGCGTTCCAGGAGCAGAAGCTTTCTTT
TRBV5-1	TRBD1	NA	16	TRBJ1-4	CASSLTPGQGRKKLFF	TGCGCCAGCAGCTTAACCCCGGGACAGGGGCGGAAAAAACTGTTTTTT